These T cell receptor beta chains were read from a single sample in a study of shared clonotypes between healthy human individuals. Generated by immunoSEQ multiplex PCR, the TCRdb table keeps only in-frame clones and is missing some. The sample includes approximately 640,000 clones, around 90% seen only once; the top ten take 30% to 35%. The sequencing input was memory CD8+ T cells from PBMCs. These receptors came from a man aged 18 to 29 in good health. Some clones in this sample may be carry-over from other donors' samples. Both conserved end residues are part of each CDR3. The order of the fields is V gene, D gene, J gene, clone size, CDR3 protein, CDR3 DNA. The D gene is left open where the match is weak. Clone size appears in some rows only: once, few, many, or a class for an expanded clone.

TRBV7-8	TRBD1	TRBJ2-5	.	CASRAGQGSRETQYF	TGTGCCAGCAGAGCGGGACAGGGAAGTAGGGAGACCCAGTACTTC
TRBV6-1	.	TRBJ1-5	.	CASSVVWGDNQPQHF	TGTGCCAGCAGTGTGGTATGGGGGGACAATCAGCCCCAGCATTTT
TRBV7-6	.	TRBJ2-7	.	CASSLGGATYEQYF	TGTGCCAGCAGCTTGGGCGGGGCAACCTACGAGCAGTACTTC
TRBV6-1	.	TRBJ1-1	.	CASSEAQTLTEAFF	TGTGCCAGCAGTGAAGCGCAAACCCTCACTGAAGCTTTCTTT
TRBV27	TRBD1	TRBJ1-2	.	CASSWGTGGADGYTF	TGTGCCAGCAGTTGGGGGACAGGGGGCGCAGACGGCTACACCTTC
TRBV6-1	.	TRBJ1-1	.	CASSELLSDAAEAFF	TGTGCCAGCAGTGAACTTTTAAGCGACGCAGCTGAAGCTTTCTTT
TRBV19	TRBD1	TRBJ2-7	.	CASSIARTGRSEQYF	TGTGCCAGTAGTATAGCCCGGACAGGGAGGTCCGAGCAGTACTTC
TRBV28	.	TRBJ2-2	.	CASRNPGHKDTGELFF	TGTGCCAGCAGGAACCCGGGACATAAAGACACCGGGGAGCTGTTTTTT
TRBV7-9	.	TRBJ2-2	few	CASSLVGSGELFF	TGTGCCAGCAGCTTAGTGGGATCCGGGGAGCTGTTTTTT
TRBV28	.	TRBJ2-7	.	CASSSSYEQYF	TGTGCCAGCAGCTCGAGCTACGAGCAGTACTTC
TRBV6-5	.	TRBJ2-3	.	CASRRGQYTDTQYF	TGTGCCAGCAGACGCGGACAGTACACAGATACGCAGTATTTT
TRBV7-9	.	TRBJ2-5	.	CASSELGTLETQYF	TGTGCCAGCTCTGAGCTGGGCACGCTGGAGACCCAGTACTTC
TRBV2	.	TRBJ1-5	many	CASSEVRTSNQPQHF	TGTGCCAGCAGTGAAGTCAGGACCAGCAATCAGCCCCAGCATTTT
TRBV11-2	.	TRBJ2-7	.	CASSLDRWEQYF	TGTGCCAGCAGCTTAGATAGGTGGGAGCAGTACTTC
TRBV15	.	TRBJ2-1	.	CATSRDGWYDGLTSNEQFF	TGTGCCACCAGCAGAGATGGGTGGTATGATGGCCTAACCTCGAATGAGCAGTTCTTC
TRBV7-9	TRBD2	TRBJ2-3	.	CASSLGAGGPDTQYF	TGTGCCAGCAGCTTGGGTGCGGGAGGCCCAGATACGCAGTATTTT
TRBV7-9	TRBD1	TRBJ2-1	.	CASSLGIGTGVGQFF	TGTGCCAGCAGCTTAGGAATCGGGACAGGGGTCGGGCAGTTCTTC
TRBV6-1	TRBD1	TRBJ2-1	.	CASNFGQGSYNEQFF	TGTGCCAGCAACTTCGGACAGGGTTCATACAATGAGCAGTTCTTC
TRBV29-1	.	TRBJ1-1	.	CSVQADRMNTEAFF	TGCAGCGTTCAGGCGGACAGAATGAACACTGAAGCTTTCTTT
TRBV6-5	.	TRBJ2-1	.	CASSYSVTHNEQFF	TGTGCCAGCAGTTACTCCGTCACCCACAATGAGCAGTTCTTC
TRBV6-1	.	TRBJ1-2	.	CASNPEASLNYGYTF	TGTGCCAGCAACCCGGAGGCCTCTCTAAACTATGGCTACACCTTC
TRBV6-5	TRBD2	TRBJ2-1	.	CASRTSGWANEQFF	TGTGCCAGCAGAACTAGCGGGTGGGCCAATGAGCAGTTCTTC
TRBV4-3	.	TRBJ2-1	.	CASSQGQSTANEQFF	TGCGCCAGCAGCCAAGGACAGAGTACGGCCAATGAGCAGTTCTTC
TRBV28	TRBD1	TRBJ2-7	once	CASTGQVSYEQYF	TGTGCCAGCACGGGACAGGTGTCCTACGAGCAGTACTTC
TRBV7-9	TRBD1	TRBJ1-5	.	CASSANPDREEGQPQHF	TGTGCCAGCAGCGCGAACCCGGACAGGGAGGAGGGTCAGCCCCAGCATTTT
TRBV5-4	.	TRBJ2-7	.	CASSFTRSSYEQYF	TGTGCCAGCAGCTTTACTAGGTCCTCCTACGAGCAGTACTTC
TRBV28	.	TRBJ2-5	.	CASSPPEEGTETQYF	TGTGCCAGCAGTCCGCCGGAGGAGGGGACAGAGACCCAGTACTTC
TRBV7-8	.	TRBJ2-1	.	CASSLVGGISYNEQFF	TGTGCCAGCAGCTTGGTAGGGGGGATCTCCTACAATGAGCAGTTCTTC
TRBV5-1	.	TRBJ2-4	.	CASSLGQTAKNIQYF	TGCGCCAGCAGCTTGGGCCAGACAGCCAAAAACATTCAGTACTTC
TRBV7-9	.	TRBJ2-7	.	CASSLEGGTTYEQYF	TGTGCCAGCAGCTTAGAGGGGGGCACCACCTACGAGCAGTACTTC
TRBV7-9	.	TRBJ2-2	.	CASSWKGSLTGELFF	TGTGCCAGCAGCTGGAAGGGGTCACTCACCGGGGAGCTGTTTTTT
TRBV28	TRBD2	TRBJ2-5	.	CASKHLREGALATETQYF	TGTGCCAGCAAACACCTGCGGGAGGGAGCCCTAGCGACGGAGACCCAGTACTTC
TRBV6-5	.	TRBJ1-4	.	CASSYRPQGYEKLFF	TGTGCCAGCAGTTACCGGCCCCAGGGTTATGAAAAACTGTTTTTT
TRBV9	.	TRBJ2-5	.	CASSVVSSSKETQYF	TGTGCCAGCAGCGTAGTATCGTCCTCAAAAGAGACCCAGTACTTC
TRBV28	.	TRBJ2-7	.	CASSPRVPSYEQYF	TGTGCCAGCAGTCCTCGTGTACCCTCCTACGAGCAGTACTTC
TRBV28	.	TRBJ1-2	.	CASSFGWGVYGYTF	TGTGCCAGCAGTTTTGGGTGGGGGGTGTATGGCTACACCTTC
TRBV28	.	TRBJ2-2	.	CASRGPIGLDTGELFF	TGTGCCAGCAGGGGGCCGATAGGACTCGACACCGGGGAGCTGTTTTTT
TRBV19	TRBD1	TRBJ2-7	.	CASSWGTGGVGYEQYF	TGTGCCAGTAGCTGGGGCACAGGGGGCGTAGGCTACGAGCAGTACTTC
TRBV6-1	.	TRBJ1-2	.	CASSPGFYGYTF	TGTGCCAGCAGCCCCGGGTTCTATGGCTACACCTTC
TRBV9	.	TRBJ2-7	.	CASSPDWASSYEQYF	TGTGCCAGCAGCCCCGATTGGGCTAGCAGCTACGAGCAGTACTTC
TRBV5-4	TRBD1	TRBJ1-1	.	CASSFRTGGYAEAFF	TGTGCCAGCAGCTTTAGGACAGGGGGGTACGCTGAAGCTTTCTTT
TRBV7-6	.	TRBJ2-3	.	CASSPTWVDTQYF	TGTGCCAGCAGCCCCACCTGGGTTGATACGCAGTATTTT
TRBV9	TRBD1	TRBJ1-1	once	CASSVDDRAPVRTEAFF	TGTGCCAGCAGCGTAGATGACAGGGCCCCGGTAAGGACTGAAGCTTTCTTT
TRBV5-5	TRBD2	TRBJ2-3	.	CASSQILGTSVPDTQYF	TGTGCCAGCAGTCAAATCTTAGGGACTAGCGTTCCAGATACGCAGTATTTT
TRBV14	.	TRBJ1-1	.	CASRGESIAEAFF	TGTGCCAGCAGAGGGGAGTCGATCGCTGAAGCTTTCTTT
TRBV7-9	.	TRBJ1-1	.	CASSLQGVWTEAFF	TGTGCCAGCAGCTTACAGGGAGTGTGGACTGAAGCTTTCTTT
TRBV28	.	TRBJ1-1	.	CASSPPYPAEAFF	TGTGCCAGCAGTCCTCCCTACCCCGCTGAAGCTTTCTTT
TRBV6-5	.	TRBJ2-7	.	CASSYSGEGYEQYF	TGTGCCAGCAGTTACTCCGGGGAAGGGTACGAGCAGTACTTC
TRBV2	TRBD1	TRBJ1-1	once	CATDRVGEAFF	TGTGCCACCGACAGGGTCGGTGAAGCTTTCTTT
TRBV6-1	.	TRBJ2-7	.	CASSRGSSYEQYF	TGTGCCAGCAGTCGAGGGAGCTCCTACGAGCAGTACTTC
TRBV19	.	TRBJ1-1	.	CASSISRGTMNTEAFF	TGTGCCAGTAGTATAAGTAGGGGAACCATGAACACTGAAGCTTTCTTT
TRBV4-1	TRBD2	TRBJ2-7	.	CASSQLGLESHEQYF	TGCGCCAGCAGCCAACTAGGACTAGAATCTCACGAGCAGTACTTC
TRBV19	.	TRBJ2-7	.	CASSPKAVGYEQYF	TGTGCCAGTAGTCCCAAAGCCGTAGGGTACGAGCAGTACTTC
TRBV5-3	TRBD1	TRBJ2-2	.	CARRQGAHTGELFF	TGTGCCAGGAGACAGGGGGCGCACACCGGGGAGCTGTTTTTT
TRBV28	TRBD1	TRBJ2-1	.	CASSLRGGTGGYNEQFF	TGTGCCAGCAGCCTAAGGGGCGGGACAGGGGGATACAATGAGCAGTTCTTC
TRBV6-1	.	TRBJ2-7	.	CASSVGLAASYEQYF	TGTGCCAGCAGTGTCGGTTTAGCGGCCTCCTACGAGCAGTACTTC